The 13 T cell receptor beta chains below were found in one sample sequenced in a study of T cells in women clearing cervical HPV infection. Here immunoSEQ multiplex PCR was the method, and the copy in TCRdb shows in-frame clones only, minus some. Its clone listing holds 25,000 to 35,000 clones. The sequencing sample was made of blood buffy coat. The origin of the receptors is a woman aged 18-70 years with a cervical HPV16 infection that either progressed to CIN3+ or cleared (not recorded which).

Notes on this clone: The read halts 3 residues ahead of the CDR3 end, with the missing end drawn from the germline J gene. The chain carries TRBV5-1 and TRBJ2-2, with a possible D match to TRBD1 (6 bases). Germline V CDR1 and CDR2: SGHRS, YFSETQ. This CDR3 comprises 17 residues. The CDR3 loop reads CASSLQQGSSGANVLFF. The part of the CDR3 DNA that was read is TGCGCCAGCAGCTTGCAACAGGGCTCCTCTGGGGCCAACGTG.

Turning to this clone: The CDR3 goes on 3 residues after the read ends, and that part is filled in from the germline J gene. The chain uses TRBV27 and TRBJ1-1, with 9 bases aligning to TRBD1. From germline, CDR1 is MNHEY and CDR2 SMNVEV (reference sequence). The CDR3 covers 17 residues. The J segment lost 3 bases and the V segment lost 1 base, leaving 9 bases of the junction unmatched. The CDR3 bases that were read are TGTGCCAGCAGTTTATTGGGTTGGGGGGACAGGGACACTGAA. It codes for CASSLLGWGDRDTE. From start to end, the CDR3 is CASSLLGWGDRDTEAFF.

CDR3 DNA, as far as it was read: TGTGCCAGCAGTCCGCGGGAGAGGTACAATGAG. This codes for CASSPRERYNE. The full CDR3 reads CASSPRERYNEQFF. This chain links TRBV6-2 or TRBV6-3 with TRBJ2-1; 7 bases match TRBD2. The read terminates 3 residues before the CDR3 end, so the remaining end is supplied by the germline J gene. In germline, CDR1 is MNHEY, CDR2 SVGEGT. The CDR3 loop spans 14 amino acids. V was clipped by 5 bases and J by 4 bases; unmatched bases: 5.

Comments on this clone: The read ends 3 residues shy of where the CDR3 ends; the end is completed using the germline J gene. V and J are TRBV5-1 and TRBJ2-7; 11 bases map to TRBD2. Germline loops: CDR1 SGHRS, CDR2 YFSETQ. The trim removed 5 bases at V and 3 bases at J, leaving 4 bases unmatched. This CDR3 is 14 amino acids long. This CDR3 reads CASRLAGGIYEQYF. CDR3 DNA (partial): TGCGCCAGCAGGTTAGCGGGAGGGATCTACGAG.

A note on this clone: Read sequence stops 3 residues before the CDR3 end, and the germline J gene provides the missing end. This chain connects TRBV11-2 to TRBJ2-2; 11 nucleotides match TRBD1. Germline CDR1 SGHAT, CDR2 FQNNGV. CDR3 length: 15 residues. The trim removed 6 bases at V and 4 bases at J, leaving 4 bases unmatched. CDR3 bases read: TGTGCCAGCAGGACCGGGACAGGGGGCACCGGGGAG. Residues: CASRTGTGGTGE. The complete CDR3 sequence is CASRTGTGGTGELFF.

Details on this clone: The read comes to an end 3 residues before the CDR3 does, leaving the germline J gene to fill in the end. This chain uses TRBV20-1 with TRBJ1-5; TRBD1 is a possible D gene (6 bases). This CDR3 is built from 15 residues. The germline gives CDR1 DFQATT, CDR2 SNEGSKA (reference sequence). Trimming took 3 bases from V and 4 from J, leaving 16 bases between them. CDR3 sequence: CSASADRRLNQPQHF. The DNA read from the CDR3 is TGCAGTGCTAGCGCCGACAGGAGGCTAAATCAGCCC.

Concerning this clone itself: The CDR3 extends 3 residues past the end of the read, so its final part is completed from the germline J gene. This sequence joins TRBV5-4 and TRBJ2-3; 13 nucleotides align to TRBD2. CDR3 length: 16 residues. The germline V gene has CDR1 SGHNT and CDR2 YYREEE (reference sequence). V shed 2 bases and J 2 bases; nucleotides not matched to a gene: 2. CDR3 residues: CASSFTSGGATDTQYF. The covered CDR3 bases are TGTGCCAGCAGCTTCACTAGCGGGGGGGCCACAGATACG.

Note on this clone: The read stops 3 residues short of the end of the CDR3; the missing end is completed from the germline J gene. The chain uses TRBV18 and TRBJ2-7; 7 nucleotides match TRBD2. The V gene's germline CDR1 is KGHSH and CDR2 LQKENI. The CDR3 length is 18 residues. The junction had 16 bases not matched to a gene; V was cut back by 0 bases and J by 5 bases. The part of the CDR3 DNA that was read is TGTGCCAGCTCACCACCGATCGGGGAGCGGGGTATAACAAACGAG. Amino acid sequence: CASSPPIGERGITNE. The CDR3 as a whole reads CASSPPIGERGITNEQYF.

On this clone: Read sequence stops 3 residues before the CDR3 end, and the germline J gene provides the missing end. The genes are TRBV9 and TRBJ2-3; the match to TRBD2 covers 9 bases. This CDR3 contains 17 residues. V shed 0 bases and J 3 bases; nucleotides not matched to a gene: 8. Germline V CDR1 and CDR2: SGDLS, YYNGEE. The sequenced CDR3 bases are TGTGCCAGCAGCGTAGCGGCTAGCGGGGTTTATACAGATACG. This translates into CASSVAASGVYTDT. The whole CDR3 sequence reads CASSVAASGVYTDTQYF.

As concerns this clone: The read finishes 3 residues shy of the CDR3 end, and the germline J gene is used to complete it. The chain joins TRBV19 to TRBJ1-1, with D possibly being TRBD1 (6 bases). Trimming stripped 0 bases from V and 0 bases from J, with 26 bases between. The CDR3 sequence is 21 residues long. Germline V CDR1 and CDR2: LNHDA, SQIVND (reference sequence). The sequenced CDR3 bases are TGTGCCAGTAGTATAGAGGGGTATAGGACAGTCCAACAAGTCATGAACACTGAA. The encoded protein is CASSIEGYRTVQQVMNTE. The full CDR3 protein reads CASSIEGYRTVQQVMNTEAFF.

Note on this clone: Read sequence stops 3 residues before the CDR3 end, and the germline J gene provides the missing end. The genes are TRBV18 and TRBJ1-5; 11 bases align to TRBD1. Germline V CDR1 and CDR2: KGHSH, LQKENI. The CDR3 is 15 amino acids. V lost 4 bases, J lost 7 bases, and 6 bases stayed unmatched. The CDR3: CASSQGTGGGQPQHF. The part of the CDR3 DNA that was read is TGTGCCAGCTCACAGGGGACAGGGGGAGGCCAGCCC.

The CDR3 DNA, read in part, is TGTGCCTGGACCGAGGAGACAGGGGCTGAA. Translation: CAWTEETGAE. The entire CDR3 protein reads CAWTEETGAEAFF. The J gene is TRBJ1-1, the V gene TRBV30; 8 bases map to TRBD1. The read stops 3 residues short of the end of the CDR3; the missing end is completed from the germline J gene. This CDR3 region has 13 residues. CDR1 is GTSNPN, CDR2 SVGIG, per germline (reference sequence). V lost 4 bases to trimming and J lost 6 bases; unmatched junction nucleotides: 7.

With regard to this clone: The sequenced fragment ends 3 residues before the CDR3 boundary, so the rest is inferred from the germline J gene. The chain links TRBV7-6 to TRBJ2-1, with 10 nucleotides matching TRBD1. The CDR3 runs 18 residues. The V and J ends lost 2 bases and 0 bases, in that order; junction bases with no gene match: 7. CDR1 is SGHVS and CDR2 is FNYEAQ in the germline V gene. The sequenced CDR3 bases are TGTGCCAGCAGCTTAAGGGACAGGGGACCGAGCTCCTACAATGAG. It encodes CASSLRDRGPSSYNE. The entire CDR3 reads CASSLRDRGPSSYNEQFF.